Each of the 19 T cell receptor beta chains below was sequenced from the same sample in a study of blood T cells in healthy people across ages. Sample-barcoded 5' priming and a J-beta primer mix drove a second PCR of roughly 7 to 11 cycles. TCRdb passed the 5' RACE reads through MiXCR, listing each CDR3 protein once. The sample has over 1,300,000 distinct CDR3 sequences, almost 60% seen once. The sequencing input was blood. The receptors shown here come from a man younger than 30 in good health.

The rearrangement links TRBV20-1 to TRBJ2-4, with D possibly being TRBD2 (6 bases). Germline V gene lookup returns CDR1 DFQATT and CDR2 SNEGSKA (reference sequence). Trimming pared 6 bases from V and 5 bases from J, leaving 14 bases between. This CDR3 is built from 13 residues. CDR3 in amino acids: CSAAGGTENIQYF. CDR3 in DNA: TGCAGTGCCGCTGGCGGGACGGAAAACATTCAGTACTTC.

The table lists this clonotype with many counts. The chain combines TRBV12-3 or TRBV12-4 with TRBJ1-5; no reliable D call. The CDR3 runs to 14 residues. V was shortened by 5 bases and J by 6 bases, with 14 bases between the two germline ends. The CDR3 sequence is CASSPLQNGQPQHF. In DNA form, the CDR3 reads TGTGCCAGCAGTCCCCTGCAGAATGGTCAGCCCCAGCATTTT.

J is TRBJ1-3 and V is TRBV11-2, with a possible D match to TRBD1 (6 bases). CDR1 and CDR2 (germline): SGHAT, FQNNGV. Trimming removed 5 bases from V and 0 bases from J, with 23 bases in between. This CDR3 has 19 residues. CDR3 protein: CASSPNYRDNAFSGNTIYF. CDR3 bases: TGTGCCAGCAGCCCAAACTACCGGGACAATGCTTTCTCTGGAAACACCATATATTTT.

The chain carries TRBV7-9 and TRBJ2-1; 9 nucleotides line up with TRBD1. The ends lost 4 bases at V and 9 bases at J; junction bases unmatched: 7. This CDR3 is 14 amino acids long. Germline CDR1 and CDR2: SEHNR and FQNEAQ (reference sequence). CDR3: CASSSDRGLGEQFF. The CDR3 nucleotides read TGTGCCAGCAGCTCGGACAGGGGCCTCGGTGAGCAGTTCTTC.

The V call is TRBV6-2 or TRBV6-3, the J call TRBJ2-7; D is ambiguous. The V end was cut by 5 bases, the J end by 0 bases, with 14 bases between. Germline assignment: CDR1 MNHEY and CDR2 SVGEGT. The CDR3 contains 15 residues. CDR3 sequence (DNA): TGTGCCAGCAGTAACACAGCTATATACTCCTACGAGCAGTACTTC. Translation: CASSNTAIYSYEQYF.

V is TRBV27 and J is TRBJ2-7, with TRBD2 as a possible D gene (5 bases). This CDR3 is 15 amino acids long. Between the trimmed V and J ends, which lost 2 bases and 7 bases, there was a span of 18 bases. Germline assignment: CDR1 MNHEY and CDR2 SMNVEV (reference sequence). This CDR3 reads CASSLLRGFYNEQYF. The DNA of the CDR3 is TGTGCCAGCAGTTTACTCCGGGGATTTTACAATGAGCAGTACTTC.

The chain employs TRBV20-1 and TRBJ1-5, with 8 bases that match TRBD1. From germline, CDR1 is DFQATT and CDR2 SNEGSKA (reference sequence). The CDR3 has 14 residues. The V and J ends lost 6 bases and 4 bases, in that order; junction bases with no gene match: 8. DNA of the CDR3: TGCAGTGCGCCAGGGGGCCGGGGGAATCAGCCCCAGCATTTT. As protein: CSAPGGRGNQPQHF.

This clonotype was counted a few times. The chain recombines TRBV20-1 with TRBJ2-5; no definite D call. The CDR3 loop spans 13 amino acids. The V end lost 2 bases, the J end lost 3 bases, and 10 bases lay between the germline ends. Germline-derived CDR1 and CDR2 are DFQATT and SNEGSKA (reference sequence). The CDR3 loop reads CSARMDPKETQYF. The CDR3 DNA reads TGCAGTGCTAGAATGGACCCCAAAGAGACCCAGTACTTC.

The J gene is TRBJ2-2, the V gene TRBV7-2; D call uncertain. The CDR3 consists of 15 residues. Germline V gives CDR1 SGHTA, CDR2 FQGNSA. The V gene lost 1 base and the J gene lost 6 bases, with 12 bases spanning the gap. CDR3 residues: CASSLGQSTAGELFF. CDR3 DNA sequence: TGTGCCAGCAGCTTAGGGCAGAGTACCGCCGGGGAGCTGTTTTTT.

The chain couples TRBV5-1 to TRBJ2-7; D may be TRBD1 or TRBD2 (5 bases each). CDR3 length: 15 residues. The germline V gene encodes CDR1 SGHRS and CDR2 YFSETQ. V lost 0 bases and J 2 bases, leaving 12 bases between the germline ends. The CDR3 protein is CASSLEPGDPYEQYF. Written as DNA, the CDR3 is TGCGCCAGCAGCTTGGAACCCGGGGACCCCTACGAGCAGTACTTC.

This chain uses TRBV15 with TRBJ1-5, with TRBD1 as a possible D gene (5 bases). The CDR3 contains 17 residues. Trimming pared 0 bases from V and 6 bases from J, leaving 18 bases between. Germline values: CDR1 LNHNV, CDR2 YYDKDF (reference sequence). CDR3 in amino acids: CATSRDREGEWSQPQHF. In nucleotides, the CDR3 is TGTGCCACCAGCAGAGATCGGGAAGGGGAGTGGAGTCAGCCCCAGCATTTT.

The chain couples TRBV7-2 to TRBJ2-4; D might be TRBD2 (6 bases). TRBJ2-7 explains the end of the DNA better; the J call may be wrong. The CDR3 is 16 amino acids. Germline V gives CDR1 SGHTA, CDR2 FQGNSA. Written as DNA, the CDR3 is TGTGCCAGCAGCTCATCACCGGGACTCACGAGACACGAGCAGTACTTC. Translation: CASSSSPGLTRHEQYF.

The genes are TRBV7-9 and TRBJ2-7, with a possible D match to TRBD2 (5 bases). Trimming stripped 6 bases from V and 3 bases from J, with 12 bases between. Per germline, CDR1 SEHNR and CDR2 FQNEAQ (reference sequence). This CDR3 comprises 13 residues. The CDR3 loop reads CASSSEGSYEQYF. Here the CDR3 DNA reads TGTGCCAGCAGTTCAGAGGGCAGCTACGAGCAGTACTTC.

J is TRBJ2-4 and V is TRBV20-1; TRBD2 might be the D (7 bases). The J call is doubtful: the DNA matches TRBJ2-7 better. Germline values: CDR1 DFQATT, CDR2 SNEGSKA (reference sequence). This CDR3 is built from 13 residues. For the CDR3, the DNA is TGCAGTGCTAGAGTGGGGGGGGCCCACGAGCAGTACTTC. The encoded protein is CSARVGGAHEQYF.

This clonotype was observed a single time. The junction differs from germline at one of its ends, possibly a read error. The gene calls are TRBV20-1 and TRBJ1-2, with a weak D call TRBD1 (5 bases). The CDR3 runs 16 residues. Germline assignment: CDR1 DFQATT and CDR2 SNEGSKA (reference sequence). CDR3 coding DNA: TGCAGTGCTAGAGATTTTACAGGTCGTACGAACTATGACTACACCTTC. Encoded protein: CSARDFTGRTNYDYTF.

The chain uses TRBV12-3 or TRBV12-4 and TRBJ2-7; TRBD2 agrees at 11 bases. The V segment lost 1 base and the J segment 3 bases; nucleotides outside the gene matches: 11. The CDR3 consists of 18 residues. The CDR3 DNA is TGTGCCAGCAGTTTAGGTAGGAGGGGACTAGCGGTCCACTACGAGCAGTACTTC. Amino acids: CASSLGRRGLAVHYEQYF.

The chain uses TRBV29-1 and TRBJ2-5, with TRBD1 matching over 8 bases. Trimming removed 6 bases from V and 4 bases from J; junction bases left unmatched: 7. CDR3 size: 13 residues. Germline V gene sequence: CDR1 SQVTM, CDR2 ANQGSEA. For the CDR3, the DNA is TGCAGCGTCGCAGGACAGGGAGCAGAGACCCAGTACTTC. Translating it yields CSVAGQGAETQYF.

The rearrangement uses TRBV24-1 and TRBJ2-3; perhaps D is TRBD1 or TRBD2 (6 bases each). V dropped 12 bases and J dropped 2 bases, with 26 bases sitting between them. This CDR3 has 17 residues. Germline V gene lookup returns CDR1 KGHDR and CDR2 SFDVKD. CDR3 coding DNA: TGTGCCGCCGGAGGGGGGCCAACAGGGCGAACCACAGATACGCAGTATTTT. Its protein is CAAGGGPTGRTTDTQYF.

The chain uses TRBV4-3 and TRBJ2-1; D remains unclear. The germline V gene encodes CDR1 LGHNA and CDR2 YSLEER. Trimming cost V 1 base and J 5 bases, with 9 bases left between them. CDR3 length: 14 residues. CDR3 bases: TGCGCCAGCAGCCAAGTCAGGCTCCACAATGAGCAGTTCTTC. As protein: CASSQVRLHNEQFF.